The T cell receptor (beta chain) described here comes from a study of blood T cell repertoires in COVID-19. Study context: T cells, B-cell-depleted T cells, or PBMCs provided the cDNA or gDNA that served as material.

Per the study methods: The assay estimated nucleated cells by amplifying reference gene primers. Clones were sequenced by immunoSEQ multiplex PCR, and TCRdb holds only the in-frame ones, with some missing. The D gene and trimming were derived from the DNA, and the V and J assignments and clone size from that table. The sample lists fewer than 200,000 clones, about 80% occurring once. After removal of 3 bases from V and 8 bases from J, the junction contained 12 bases not matched to a gene. The V gene's germline CDR1 is DFQATT and CDR2 SNEGSKA (reference sequence). The CDR3 runs 16 residues. The TCR was taken from a man aged 65 to 85 with active or convalescent COVID-19. Material for sequencing was peripheral blood. V usage is TRBV20-1 and J usage is TRBJ2-1, with TRBD1 identical over 11 bases. CDR3 residues: CSASVLEWTGGHEQFF. The CDR3, as DNA: TGCAGTGCTAGTGTGCTTGAGTGGACAGGGGGCCATGAGCAGTTCTTC.